This is a list of T cell receptor beta chains from one sample in a study of radiotherapy plus CTLA-4 blockade in lung cancer. The table came from immunoSEQ multiplex PCR; TCRdb's copy has only in-frame clones and leaves some out. This repertoire shows about 59,000 clones, around 68% found once; its top ten account for about 8.3%. The sequences come from peripheral blood, collected from a patient treated with radiotherapy plus ipilimumab. These receptors originate from a human donor with non-small cell lung cancer whose response to radiotherapy plus ipilimumab could not be evaluated. CDR3s include the opening cysteine and the closing phenylalanine or tryptophan. D genes are given only for firm matches. Clone size is given for some rows only: seen once, a few or many times, or a class if the clone is expanded.

D gene	clone size	V gene	J gene	CDR3 protein	CDR3 DNA
-	-	TRBV6-5	TRBJ2-7	CASSYHSEQYF	TGTGCCAGCAGCTACCACTCCGAGCAGTACTTC
-	-	TRBV4-2	TRBJ2-7	CASSQVGFREENYEQYF	TGTGCCAGCAGCCAAGTCGGGTTCCGTGAGGAAAATTACGAGCAGTACTTC
TRBD1	-	TRBV5-4	TRBJ1-2	CASSLWGTVTYGYTF	TGTGCCAGCAGCTTGTGGGGGACAGTCACTTATGGCTACACCTTC
TRBD1	-	TRBV7-9	TRBJ1-1	CASSLDRGRNTEAFF	TGTGCCAGCAGCTTAGACAGGGGGCGGAACACTGAAGCTTTCTTT
TRBD1	-	TRBV6-1	TRBJ1-2	CAGTGAYGYTF	TGTGCCGGGACAGGGGCTTATGGCTACACCTTC
-	few	TRBV27	TRBJ2-1	CASSLNPQGFQFF	TGTGCCAGCAGTTTGAACCCGCAGGGATTCCAGTTCTTC
TRBD2	-	TRBV4-2	TRBJ2-1	CASSQANGGAHEQFF	TGTGCCAGCAGCCAAGCGAACGGGGGGGCCCATGAGCAGTTCTTC
-	few	TRBV5-8	TRBJ2-7	CASSMWGLRYEQYF	TGTGCCAGCAGCATGTGGGGGCTCAGGTACGAGCAGTACTTC
TRBD2	-	TRBV6-4	TRBJ2-2	CASTAERGGELFF	TGTGCCAGCACCGCCGAGCGGGGCGGGGAGCTGTTTTTT
-	-	TRBV6-5	TRBJ2-7	CASSPDGISYEQYF	TGTGCCAGCAGCCCGGACGGGATCTCCTACGAGCAGTACTTC
TRBD1	-	TRBV13	TRBJ2-1	CASSAGTGLNEQFF	TGTGCCAGCAGCGCCGGGACAGGGCTAAATGAGCAGTTCTTC
TRBD1	-	TRBV5-1	TRBJ2-7	CASSYGTGFGEQYF	TGCGCCAGCAGTTACGGGACAGGGTTTGGCGAGCAGTACTTC
TRBD1	-	TRBV10-3	TRBJ1-2	CAISLTPGQGMNGYTF	TGTGCCATCAGTCTAACCCCCGGACAGGGGATGAATGGCTACACCTTC
-	-	TRBV6-5	TRBJ2-3	CASSYSRGSFTDTQYF	TGTGCCAGCAGTTACTCGAGGGGGTCCTTCACAGATACGCAGTATTTT
TRBD1	-	TRBV5-1	TRBJ1-2	CASSLGDRGWSYTF	TGCGCCAGCAGCTTGGGGGACAGGGGATGGAGCTACACCTTC
-	-	TRBV29-1	TRBJ1-3	CSAREGGGNTIYF	TGCAGCGCCAGGGAGGGCGGTGGAAACACCATATATTTT
TRBD1	once	TRBV27	TRBJ2-7	CASSSWPGTGVYEQYF	TGTGCCAGCAGTTCCTGGCCCGGGACAGGGGTATACGAGCAGTACTTC
-	once	TRBV7-3	TRBJ2-4	CASSLNGGVGNIQYF	TGTGCCAGCAGCTTAAATGGAGGGGTTGGAAACATTCAGTACTTC
-	-	TRBV9	TRBJ2-3	CASSLDGAGVDTQYF	TGTGCCAGCAGTTTAGACGGAGCGGGTGTAGATACGCAGTATTTT
-	-	TRBV6-6	TRBJ1-1	CASSYTTQGTEAFF	TGTGCCAGCAGTTACACTACGCAGGGAACTGAAGCTTTCTTT
-	-	TRBV5-6	TRBJ1-2	CASSSADGYTF	TGTGCCAGCAGCTCCGCGGATGGCTACACCTTC
-	few	TRBV7-9	TRBJ1-1	CASSLAGPSNTEAFF	TGTGCCAGCAGCTTAGCCGGTCCGTCGAACACTGAAGCTTTCTTT
-	-	TRBV11-1	TRBJ1-1	CASSLLTGNTEAFF	TGTGCCAGCAGCCTACTGACAGGGAACACTGAAGCTTTCTTT
-	few	TRBV5-1	TRBJ2-5	CASSLWGGAIQETQYF	TGCGCCAGCAGCTTGTGGGGCGGAGCTATCCAAGAGACCCAGTACTTC
-	few	TRBV7-2	TRBJ1-2	CASSVPGGEYGYTF	TGTGCCAGCAGCGTCCCCGGAGGGGAGTATGGCTACACCTTC
-	-	TRBV28	TRBJ1-3	CAGGTWGSGNTIYF	TGTGCCGGGGGGACTTGGGGGTCTGGAAACACCATATATTTT
-	-	TRBV5-6	TRBJ1-4	CASSLGGGWQNEKLFF	TGTGCCAGCAGCTTGGGAGGGGGTTGGCAGAATGAAAAACTGTTTTTT
-	few	TRBV11-1	TRBJ1-1	CASSWAGWLVTEAFF	TGTGCCAGCAGCTGGGCAGGGTGGTTGGTGACTGAAGCTTTCTTT
TRBD1	-	TRBV7-9	TRBJ2-5	CASSSRTGQETQYF	TGTGCCAGCAGCTCGCGGACAGGCCAAGAGACCCAGTACTTC
-	-	TRBV10-3	TRBJ1-2	CAISRNEGEGYTF	TGTGCCATCAGTAGAAATGAGGGAGAAGGCTACACCTTC
TRBD2	-	TRBV7-2	TRBJ2-7	CASSLASGGTVSYEQYF	TGTGCCAGCAGCTTAGCTAGCGGGGGGACTGTCTCCTACGAGCAGTACTTC
-	once	TRBV9	TRBJ2-3	CASSARLGTDTQYF	TGTGCCAGCAGCGCTAGGTTAGGCACAGATACGCAGTATTTT
TRBD1	-	TRBV6-5	TRBJ1-5	CASTLTGASNQPQHF	TGTGCCAGCACCTTGACAGGGGCGAGCAATCAGCCCCAGCATTTT
TRBD1	-	TRBV5-6	TRBJ2-1	CASSLLGTGNNEQFF	TGTGCCAGCAGCTTGTTAGGGACAGGGAACAATGAGCAGTTCTTC
-	-	TRBV5-1	TRBJ2-3	CASSLDSSTDTQYF	TGCGCCAGCAGCTTGGATAGCAGCACAGATACGCAGTATTTT
-	-	TRBV27	TRBJ1-1	CASRDRGLNTEAFF	TGTGCCAGCAGGGATAGGGGTTTGAACACTGAAGCTTTCTTT
TRBD2	-	TRBV28	TRBJ2-1	CASTWLSGFSYNEQFF	TGTGCCAGCACCTGGCTTAGCGGGTTTTCCTACAATGAGCAGTTCTTC
TRBD1	-	TRBV4-1	TRBJ2-1	CASSQGVGQGNNEQFF	TGCGCCAGCAGCCAAGGGGTGGGACAGGGTAACAATGAGCAGTTCTTC
TRBD1	-	TRBV9	TRBJ2-7	CASTGQGGEQYF	TGTGCCAGCACTGGACAGGGGGGCGAGCAGTACTTC
TRBD1	-	TRBV5-1	TRBJ1-1	CASSTGDSGTEAFF	TGCGCCAGCAGCACAGGGGATTCGGGCACTGAAGCTTTCTTT
-	-	TRBV28	TRBJ2-5	CASSWIWRLQETQYF	TGTGCCAGCAGTTGGATTTGGAGGCTCCAAGAGACCCAGTACTTC
TRBD1	-	TRBV10-1	TRBJ2-5	CASSAGTEETQYF	TGCGCCAGCAGTGCCGGGACAGAAGAGACCCAGTACTTC
TRBD1	-	TRBV28	TRBJ2-3	CASSLDRTDTQYF	TGTGCCAGCAGTTTGGACAGGACAGATACGCAGTATTTT
-	-	TRBV6-4	TRBJ1-4	CASPQGWEKLFF	TGTGCCAGCCCACAGGGTTGGGAAAAACTGTTTTTT
-	-	TRBV5-6	TRBJ2-7	CASSPAPEARSYEQYF	TGTGCCAGCAGCCCTGCCCCAGAGGCCCGGTCCTACGAGCAGTACTTC
TRBD1	-	TRBV19	TRBJ2-5	CASSRTGTYQETQYF	TGTGCCAGTAGTAGGACAGGGACTTACCAAGAGACCCAGTACTTC
-	-	TRBV11-3	TRBJ2-7	CASSWPQGGETYEQYF	TGTGCCAGCAGCTGGCCACAGGGAGGGGAGACCTACGAGCAGTACTTC
-	-	TRBV2	TRBJ2-3	CASRDSWSTDTQYF	TGTGCCAGCCGGGACTCCTGGAGCACAGATACGCAGTATTTT
TRBD2	-	TRBV28	TRBJ2-3	CASSFLWRTSGGLPADTQYF	TGTGCCAGCAGTTTTTTGTGGCGAACTAGCGGGGGCCTGCCCGCAGATACGCAGTATTTT
-	-	TRBV4-3	TRBJ1-1	CASSQDPIGGTEAFF	TGCGCCAGCAGCCAAGACCCTATCGGTGGCACTGAAGCTTTCTTT
-	-	TRBV29-1	TRBJ2-5	CSVAQETQYF	TGCAGCGTAGCTCAAGAGACCCAGTACTTC
-	-	TRBV11-3	TRBJ1-1	CASSLRGNTEAFF	TGTGCCAGCAGCTTACGCGGAAACACTGAAGCTTTCTTT
TRBD2	-	TRBV5-6	TRBJ2-3	CASSPLAGDTDTQYF	TGTGCCAGCAGCCCCCTAGCGGGGGACACAGATACGCAGTATTTT
TRBD2	-	TRBV30	TRBJ2-3	CAWSVSLAGGLTDTQYF	TGTGCCTGGAGTGTCTCTCTAGCGGGAGGACTTACAGATACGCAGTATTTT
TRBD2	-	TRBV4-1	TRBJ2-4	CASSLQLAGGPRVRAKNIQYF	TGCGCCAGCAGTCTTCAACTAGCGGGGGGCCCTCGCGTGAGAGCCAAAAACATTCAGTACTTC
-	-	TRBV19	TRBJ2-2	CASRTFSGGFYPGELFF	TGTGCCAGTAGGACGTTCTCGGGCGGGTTCTACCCCGGGGAGCTGTTTTTT
TRBD1	-	TRBV18	TRBJ1-1	CASSPGTGGRGTEAFF	TGTGCCAGCTCCCCCGGGACAGGGGGACGGGGCACTGAAGCTTTCTTT